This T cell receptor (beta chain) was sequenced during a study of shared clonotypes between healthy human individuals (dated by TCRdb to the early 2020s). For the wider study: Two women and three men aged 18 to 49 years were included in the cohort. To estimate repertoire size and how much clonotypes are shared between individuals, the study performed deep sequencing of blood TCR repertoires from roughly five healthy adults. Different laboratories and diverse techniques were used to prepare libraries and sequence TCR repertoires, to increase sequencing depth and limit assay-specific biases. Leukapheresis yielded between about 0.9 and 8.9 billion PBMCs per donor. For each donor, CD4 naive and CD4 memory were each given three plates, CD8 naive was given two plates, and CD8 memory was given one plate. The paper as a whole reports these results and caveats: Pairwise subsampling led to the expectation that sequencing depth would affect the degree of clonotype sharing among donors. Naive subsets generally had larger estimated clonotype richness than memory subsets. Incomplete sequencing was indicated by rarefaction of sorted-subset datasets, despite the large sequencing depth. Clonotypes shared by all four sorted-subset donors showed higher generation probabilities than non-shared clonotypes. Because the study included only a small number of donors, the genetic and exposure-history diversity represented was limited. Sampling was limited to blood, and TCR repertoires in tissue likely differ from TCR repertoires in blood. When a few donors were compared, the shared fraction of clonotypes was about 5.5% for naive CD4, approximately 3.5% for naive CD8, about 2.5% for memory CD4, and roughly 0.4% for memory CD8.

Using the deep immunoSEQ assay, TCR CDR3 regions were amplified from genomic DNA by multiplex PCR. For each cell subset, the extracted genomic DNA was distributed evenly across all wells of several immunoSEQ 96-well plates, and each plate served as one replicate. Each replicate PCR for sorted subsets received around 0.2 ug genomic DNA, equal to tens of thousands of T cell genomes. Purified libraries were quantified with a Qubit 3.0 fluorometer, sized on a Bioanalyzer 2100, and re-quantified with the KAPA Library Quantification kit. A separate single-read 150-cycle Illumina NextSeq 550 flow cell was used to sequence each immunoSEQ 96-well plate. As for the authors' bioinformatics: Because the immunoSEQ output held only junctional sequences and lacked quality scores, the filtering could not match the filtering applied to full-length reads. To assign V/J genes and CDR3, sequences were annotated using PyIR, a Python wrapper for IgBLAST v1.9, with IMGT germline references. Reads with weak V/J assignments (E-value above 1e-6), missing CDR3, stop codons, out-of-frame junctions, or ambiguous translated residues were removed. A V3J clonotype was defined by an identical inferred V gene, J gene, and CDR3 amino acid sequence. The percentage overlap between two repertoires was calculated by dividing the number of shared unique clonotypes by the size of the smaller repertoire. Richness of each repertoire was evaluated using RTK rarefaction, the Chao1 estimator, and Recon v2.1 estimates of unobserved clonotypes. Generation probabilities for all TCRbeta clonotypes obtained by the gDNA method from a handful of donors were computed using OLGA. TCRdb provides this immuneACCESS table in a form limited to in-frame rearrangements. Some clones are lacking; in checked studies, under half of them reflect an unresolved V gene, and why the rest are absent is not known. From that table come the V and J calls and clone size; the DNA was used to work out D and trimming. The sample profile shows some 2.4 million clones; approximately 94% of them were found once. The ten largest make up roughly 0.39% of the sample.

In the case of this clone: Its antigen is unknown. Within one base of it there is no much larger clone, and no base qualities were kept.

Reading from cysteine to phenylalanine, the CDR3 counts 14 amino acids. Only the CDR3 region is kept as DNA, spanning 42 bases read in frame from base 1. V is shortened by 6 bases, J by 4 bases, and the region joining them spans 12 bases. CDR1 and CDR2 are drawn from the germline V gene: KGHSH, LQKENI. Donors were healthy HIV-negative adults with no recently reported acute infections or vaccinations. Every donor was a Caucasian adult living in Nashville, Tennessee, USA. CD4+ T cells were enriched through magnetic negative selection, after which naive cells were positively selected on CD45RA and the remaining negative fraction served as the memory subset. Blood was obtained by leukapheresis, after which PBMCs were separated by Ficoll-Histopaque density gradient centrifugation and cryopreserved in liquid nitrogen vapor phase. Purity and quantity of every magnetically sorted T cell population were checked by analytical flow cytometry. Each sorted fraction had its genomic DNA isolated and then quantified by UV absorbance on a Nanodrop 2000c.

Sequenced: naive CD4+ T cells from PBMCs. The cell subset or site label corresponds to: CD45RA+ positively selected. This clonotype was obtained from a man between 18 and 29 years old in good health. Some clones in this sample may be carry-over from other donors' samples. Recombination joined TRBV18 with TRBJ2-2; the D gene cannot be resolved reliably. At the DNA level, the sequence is TGTGCCAGCTCGACCTCGGGCGGCACCGGGGAGCTGTTTTTT. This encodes CASSTSGGTGELFF.